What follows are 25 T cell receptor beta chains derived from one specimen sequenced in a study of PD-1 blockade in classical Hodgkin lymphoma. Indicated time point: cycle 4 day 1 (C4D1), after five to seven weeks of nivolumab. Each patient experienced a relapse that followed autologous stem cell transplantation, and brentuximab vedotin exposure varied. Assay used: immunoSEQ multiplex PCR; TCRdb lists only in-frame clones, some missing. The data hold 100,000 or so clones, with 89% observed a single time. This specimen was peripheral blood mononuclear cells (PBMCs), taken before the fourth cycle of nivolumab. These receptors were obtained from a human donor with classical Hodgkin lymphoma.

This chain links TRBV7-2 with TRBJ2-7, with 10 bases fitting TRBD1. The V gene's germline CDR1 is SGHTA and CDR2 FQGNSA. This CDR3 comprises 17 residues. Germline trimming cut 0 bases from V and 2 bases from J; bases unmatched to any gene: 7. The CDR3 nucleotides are TGTGCCAGCAGCTTAGCCCCGCCTGGACAGGGGGCCTACGAGCAGTACTTC. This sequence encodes CASSLAPPGQGAYEQYF.

CDR3 nucleotides: TGTGCCAGCAGCGAAAACTGGAACTCCTACGAGCAGTACTTC. It yields the protein CASSENWNSYEQYF. The V and J genes are TRBV11-1 and TRBJ2-7; no firm D call. Trimming took 5 bases from V and 0 from J, leaving 11 bases between them. Per germline, CDR1 SGHAT and CDR2 FQDESV (reference sequence). There are 14 residues in the CDR3.

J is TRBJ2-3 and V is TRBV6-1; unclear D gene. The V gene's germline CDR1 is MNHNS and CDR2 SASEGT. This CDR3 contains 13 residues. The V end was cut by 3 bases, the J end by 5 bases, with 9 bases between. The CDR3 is CASSEDHEDTQYF. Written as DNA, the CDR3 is TGTGCCAGCAGTGAGGACCACGAAGATACGCAGTATTTT.

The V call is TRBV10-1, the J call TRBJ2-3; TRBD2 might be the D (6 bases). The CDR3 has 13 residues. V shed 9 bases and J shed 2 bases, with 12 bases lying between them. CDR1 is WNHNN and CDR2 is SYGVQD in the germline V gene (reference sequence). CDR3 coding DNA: TGCGCCAGTTCGGGAGAATACACAGATACGCAGTATTTT. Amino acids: CASSGEYTDTQYF.

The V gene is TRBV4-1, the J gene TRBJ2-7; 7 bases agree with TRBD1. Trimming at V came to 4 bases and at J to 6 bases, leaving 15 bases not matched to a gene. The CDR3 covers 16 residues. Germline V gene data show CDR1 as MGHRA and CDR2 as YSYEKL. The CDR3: CASSPSAGQGVREQYF. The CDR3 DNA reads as TGCGCCAGCAGCCCTTCCGCAGGGCAGGGGGTCCGCGAGCAGTACTTC.

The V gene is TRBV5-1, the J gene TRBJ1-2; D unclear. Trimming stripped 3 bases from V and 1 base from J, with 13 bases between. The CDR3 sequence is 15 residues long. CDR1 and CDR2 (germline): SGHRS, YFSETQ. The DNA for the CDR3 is TGCGCCAGCAGCTCCTCCCCGGGGAGTAACTATGGCTACACCTTC. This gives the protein CASSSSPGSNYGYTF. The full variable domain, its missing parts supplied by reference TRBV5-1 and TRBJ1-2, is KAGVTQTPRYLIKTRGQQVTLSCSPISGHRSVSWYQQTPGQGLQFLFEYFSETQRNKGNFPGRFSGRQFSNSRSEMNVSTLELGDSALYLCASSSSPGSNYGYTFGSGTRLTVV.

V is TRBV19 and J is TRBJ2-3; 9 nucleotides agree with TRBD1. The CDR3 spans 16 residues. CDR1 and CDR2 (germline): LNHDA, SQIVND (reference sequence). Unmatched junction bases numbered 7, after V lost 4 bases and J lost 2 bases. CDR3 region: CASSTIRQGVTDTQYF. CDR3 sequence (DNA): TGTGCCAGTAGTACAATTCGACAGGGGGTCACAGATACGCAGTATTTT.

CDR3 residues: CASKRQAGDRYEQYF. CDR3 in DNA: TGTGCCAGCAAGCGGCAGGCAGGGGATCGGTACGAGCAGTACTTC. This chain links TRBV27 with TRBJ2-7, with a possible D match to TRBD1 (6 bases). CDR3 length equals 15 residues. The germline CDR1 and CDR2 sequences are MNHEY and SMNVEV (reference sequence). V lost 7 bases to trimming and J lost 4 bases, with 20 bases between them.

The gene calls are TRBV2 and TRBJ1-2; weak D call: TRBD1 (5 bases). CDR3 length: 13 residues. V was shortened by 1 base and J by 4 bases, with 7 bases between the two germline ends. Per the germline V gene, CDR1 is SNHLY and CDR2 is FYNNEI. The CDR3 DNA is TGTGCCAGCAGTGAAGTTCAGGGCTATGGCTACACCTTC. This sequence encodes CASSEVQGYGYTF.

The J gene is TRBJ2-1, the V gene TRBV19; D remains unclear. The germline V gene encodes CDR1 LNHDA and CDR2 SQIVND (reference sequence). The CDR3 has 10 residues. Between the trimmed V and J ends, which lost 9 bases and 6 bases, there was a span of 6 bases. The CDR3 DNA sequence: TGTGCCAGCATGTTCAATGAGCAGTTCTTC. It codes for CASMFNEQFF.

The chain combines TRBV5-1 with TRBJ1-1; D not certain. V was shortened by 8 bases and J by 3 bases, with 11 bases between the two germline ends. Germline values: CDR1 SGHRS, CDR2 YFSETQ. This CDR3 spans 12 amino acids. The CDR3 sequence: CASPREYTEAFF. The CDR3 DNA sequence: TGCGCCAGTCCTAGGGAATACACTGAAGCTTTCTTT.

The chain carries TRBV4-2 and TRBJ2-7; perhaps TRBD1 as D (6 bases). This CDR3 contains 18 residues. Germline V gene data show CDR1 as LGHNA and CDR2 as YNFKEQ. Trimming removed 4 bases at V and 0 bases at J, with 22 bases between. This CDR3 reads CASSRSQTGSRSSYEQYF. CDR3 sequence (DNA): TGTGCCAGCAGCCGCTCGCAGACAGGATCCCGGAGCTCCTACGAGCAGTACTTC.

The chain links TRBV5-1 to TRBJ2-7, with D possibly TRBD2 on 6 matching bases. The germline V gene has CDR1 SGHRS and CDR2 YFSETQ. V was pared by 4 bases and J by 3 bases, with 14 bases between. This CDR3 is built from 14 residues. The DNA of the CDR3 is TGCGCCAGCAGCCGACTAGTGGGTAACTACGAGCAGTACTTC. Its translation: CASSRLVGNYEQYF. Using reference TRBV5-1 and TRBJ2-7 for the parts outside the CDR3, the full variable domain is KAGVTQTPRYLIKTRGQQVTLSCSPISGHRSVSWYQQTPGQGLQFLFEYFSETQRNKGNFPGRFSGRQFSNSRSEMNVSTLELGDSALYLCASSRLVGNYEQYFGPGTRLTVT.

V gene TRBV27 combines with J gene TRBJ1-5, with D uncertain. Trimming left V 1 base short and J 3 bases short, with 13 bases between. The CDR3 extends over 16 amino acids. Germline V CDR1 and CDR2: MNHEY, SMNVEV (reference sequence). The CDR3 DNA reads TGTGCCAGCAGTTTATTTGGTCAAGCCGACAATCAGCCCCAGCATTTT. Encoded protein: CASSLFGQADNQPQHF.

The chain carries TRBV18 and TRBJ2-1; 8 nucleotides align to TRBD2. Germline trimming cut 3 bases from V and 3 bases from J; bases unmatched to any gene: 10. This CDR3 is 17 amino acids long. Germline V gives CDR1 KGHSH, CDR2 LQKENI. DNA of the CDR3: TGTGCCAGCTCACCTTTCGAAATAGCGGGACGCTACAATGAGCAGTTCTTC. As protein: CASSPFEIAGRYNEQFF.

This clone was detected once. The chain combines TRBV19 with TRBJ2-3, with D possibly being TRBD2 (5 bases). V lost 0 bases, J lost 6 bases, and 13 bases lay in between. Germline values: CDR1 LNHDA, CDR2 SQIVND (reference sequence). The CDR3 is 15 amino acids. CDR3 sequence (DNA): TGTGCCAGTAGTATAGATGGACTCCCCATTGATACGCAGTATTTT. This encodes CASSIDGLPIDTQYF.

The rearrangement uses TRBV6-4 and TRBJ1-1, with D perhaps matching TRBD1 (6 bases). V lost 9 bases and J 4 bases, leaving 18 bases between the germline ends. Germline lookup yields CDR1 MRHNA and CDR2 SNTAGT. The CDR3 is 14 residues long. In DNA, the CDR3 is TGTGCCAGTAAATTAACGGAGACAGGCACTGAAGCTTTCTTT. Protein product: CASKLTETGTEAFF.

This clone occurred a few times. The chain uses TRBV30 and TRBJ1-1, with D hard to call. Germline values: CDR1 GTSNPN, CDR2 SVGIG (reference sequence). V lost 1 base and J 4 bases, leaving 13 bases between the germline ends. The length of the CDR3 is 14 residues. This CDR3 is CAWSEGPWGTEAFF. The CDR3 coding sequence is TGTGCCTGGAGTGAAGGCCCTTGGGGCACTGAAGCTTTCTTT.

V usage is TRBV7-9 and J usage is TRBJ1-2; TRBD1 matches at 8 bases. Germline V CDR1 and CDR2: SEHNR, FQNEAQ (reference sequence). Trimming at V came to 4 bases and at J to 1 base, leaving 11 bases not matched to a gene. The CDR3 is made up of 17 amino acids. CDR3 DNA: TGTGCCAGCAGCTCGAATCGACAGGGGACCTATAACTATGGCTACACCTTC. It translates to CASSSNRQGTYNYGYTF.

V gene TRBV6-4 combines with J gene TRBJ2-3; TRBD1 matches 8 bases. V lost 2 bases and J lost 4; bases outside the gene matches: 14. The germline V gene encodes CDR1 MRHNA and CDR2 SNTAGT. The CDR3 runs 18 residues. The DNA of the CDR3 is TGTGCCAGCAGTGACGCGGGGTGGACAGGGCCGAATTCAGATACGCAGTATTTT. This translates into CASSDAGWTGPNSDTQYF.

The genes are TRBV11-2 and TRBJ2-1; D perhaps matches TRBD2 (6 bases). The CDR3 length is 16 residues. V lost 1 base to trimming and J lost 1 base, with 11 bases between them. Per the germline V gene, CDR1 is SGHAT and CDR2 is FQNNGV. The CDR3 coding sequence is TGTGCCAGCAGCTTAGTGGCTAGCGTGTCCTACAATGAGCAGTTCTTC. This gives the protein CASSLVASVSYNEQFF.

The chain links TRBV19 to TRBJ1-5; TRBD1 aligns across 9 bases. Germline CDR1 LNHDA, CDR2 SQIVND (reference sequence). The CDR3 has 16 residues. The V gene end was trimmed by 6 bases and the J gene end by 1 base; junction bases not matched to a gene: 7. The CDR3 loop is CASSLQGAGSNQPQHF. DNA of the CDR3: TGTGCCAGTAGCCTACAGGGGGCAGGAAGCAATCAGCCCCAGCATTTT.

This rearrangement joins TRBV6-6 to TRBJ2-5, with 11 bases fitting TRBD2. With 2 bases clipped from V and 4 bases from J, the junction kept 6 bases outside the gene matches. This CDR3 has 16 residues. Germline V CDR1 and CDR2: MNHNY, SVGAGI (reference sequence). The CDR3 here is CASSYGLAGGGETQYF. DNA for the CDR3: TGTGCCAGCAGTTACGGGCTAGCGGGAGGAGGAGAGACCCAGTACTTC.

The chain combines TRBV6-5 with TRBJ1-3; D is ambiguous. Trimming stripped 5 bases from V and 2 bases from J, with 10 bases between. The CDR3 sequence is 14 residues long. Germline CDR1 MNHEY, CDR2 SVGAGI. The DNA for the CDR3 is TGTGCCAGCAGTATGGGAGGGACTGGAAACACCATATATTTT. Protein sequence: CASSMGGTGNTIYF.

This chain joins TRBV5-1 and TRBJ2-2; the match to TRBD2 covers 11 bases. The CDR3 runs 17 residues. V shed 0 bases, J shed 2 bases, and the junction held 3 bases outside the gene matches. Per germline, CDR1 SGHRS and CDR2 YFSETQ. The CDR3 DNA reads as TGCGCCAGCAGCTTGGCCGGGACTAGCGGTAACACCGGGGAGCTGTTTTTT. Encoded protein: CASSLAGTSGNTGELFF.